This paragraph covers one T cell receptor beta chain sequence. Its specific antigen is unknown. No clone much larger than this one lies a single base away; base qualities are absent. The time point label for this specimen denotes: blood 2 weeks post-SBRT. What the treatment or condition label conveys for this sample: 15 Gy SBRT to primary tumor, nephrectomy 4 weeks later. Serial peripheral blood from radiation-treated patients was sampled at baseline, 2 weeks and 4 weeks after SBRT to track tumor-enriched clonotypes. Every patient had renal cell carcinoma of clear cell pathology. The QIAamp DNA Blood Mini Kit (Qiagen) was used to prepare genomic DNA for TCR sequencing. The analyses included only samples that passed all quality control checks. The data were taken from a study of radiation and T cells in renal cell carcinoma (dated by TCRdb to 2020 to 2021). A note on the overall study: Samples came from a clinical trial, in which primary renal cell carcinomas received 15 Gy stereotactic body radiation therapy followed by nephrectomy 4 weeks later. A total of around 50 samples underwent TCR beta sequencing, made up of 26 tumors and roughly 27 peripheral blood samples. A total of roughly 3,900,000 unique CDR3 nucleotide sequences, encoding 2,500,000 or so unique CDR3 amino acid sequences, were found across all 50 or so samples.

Following the manufacturer's recommendations, the immunoSEQ kit was used to generate TCR beta libraries from genomic DNA. To prepare libraries, a first multiplex PCR with proprietary primers was run, followed by a second PCR that added unique barcodes, and a bead cleanup was done after each round. Each sample batch included a kit-provided positive control reaction and a negative control reaction. The final libraries were assessed on an Agilent 4200 TapeStation D1000 ScreenTape, pooled by volume, and quantified by qPCR. Sequencing was performed on an Illumina NextSeq500 using a MidOutput 150-cycle cartridge, with 156 Read1 cycles, 15 Index1 cycles, and the kit custom primers. The pooled library was loaded at roughly 1 pM with around 22% PhiX control spiked in. For the original study's pipeline: The vendor-processed data were analyzed in R, and a clonotype was defined as all T cells that share the same CDR3 nucleotide sequence. In the clone abundance analyses, frequencies in each sample were normalized to that sample's 10,000 most abundant clones. Public T cell clones, which averaged fewer than five per sample, were removed prior to analysis. Tumor-enriched and baseline blood-enriched clonotypes were defined by at least a 32-fold difference in abundance between compartments. A beta-binomial differential abundance model was used to identify clonotypes that were expanded or contracted between blood time points. Similarity between tumor and blood repertoires was quantified using the Baroni-Urbani and Buser coefficient, and groups were compared with two-tailed Wilcoxon tests in R. TCRdb stores this immuneACCESS table with in-frame sequences only. Part of the clones is absent; in the studies checked, under half of the shortfall reflects unresolved V genes, and no reason is known for the rest. V and J calls and clone size follow that table, whereas D and trimming were derived from the DNA. In this sample the table shows about 150,000 clones, roughly 87% of which occur a single time. The biggest ten clones account for under 15% of the sample.

Its CDR3 holds 13 amino acids, cysteine through phenylalanine. Only the CDR3 portion is preserved as DNA: 39 bases, with reading frame beginning at the first base. V is cut by 2 bases and J by 0 bases, and the space between the germline ends is 5 bases. Taken from the germline V gene, the CDR1 and CDR2 loops are SGHRS and YFSETQ. General findings and caveats noted by the study authors: Because pretreatment tumor biopsies were not available, the study could not determine whether clonotypes were already present within the tumor at baseline. The single-armed trial design could not address effects of radiation dose or scheduling on the TCR repertoire. Dynamics of the blood repertoire were not tracked past 4 weeks after treatment. In blood, the top tumor clonotypes increased from baseline to 2 weeks after radiation and then shrank by 4 weeks, which suggests a temporary expansion of tumor-resident clones.

The rearrangement combines TRBV5-1 with TRBJ1-1; no D gene call is confident. The sequence was collected from a woman aged 45-65 years with renal cell carcinoma. Sequencing used blood, obtained from a patient whose treatment included radiotherapy and nephrectomy. The sequence in DNA is TGCGCCAGCAGCTTATGGCTGAACACTGAAGCTTTCTTT. This codes for CASSLWLNTEAFF.